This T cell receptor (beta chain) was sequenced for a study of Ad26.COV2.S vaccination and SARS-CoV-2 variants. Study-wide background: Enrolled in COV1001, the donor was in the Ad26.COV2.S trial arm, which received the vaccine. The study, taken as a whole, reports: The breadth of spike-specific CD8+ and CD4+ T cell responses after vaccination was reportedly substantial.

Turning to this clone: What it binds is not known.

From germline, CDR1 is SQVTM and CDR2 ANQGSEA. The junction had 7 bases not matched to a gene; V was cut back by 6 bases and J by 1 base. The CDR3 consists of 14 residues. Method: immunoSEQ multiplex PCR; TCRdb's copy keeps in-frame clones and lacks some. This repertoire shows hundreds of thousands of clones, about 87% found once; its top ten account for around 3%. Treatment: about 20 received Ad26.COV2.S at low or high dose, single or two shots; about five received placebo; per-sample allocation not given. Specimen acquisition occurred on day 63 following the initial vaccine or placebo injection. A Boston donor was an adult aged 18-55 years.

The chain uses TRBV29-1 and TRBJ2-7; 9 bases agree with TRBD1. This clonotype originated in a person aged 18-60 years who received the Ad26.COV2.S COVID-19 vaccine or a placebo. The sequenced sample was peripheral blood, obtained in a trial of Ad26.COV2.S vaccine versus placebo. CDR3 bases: TGCAGCGTAAGCCGGGACAGGGTTTCCTACGAGCAGTACTTC. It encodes CSVSRDRVSYEQYF.